In its sample, the clone carrying this T cell receptor (beta chain) was seen a few times. Germline loops: CDR1 MNHNS, CDR2 SASEGT. The V end was cut by 2 bases, the J end by 0 bases, with 7 bases between. The CDR3 has 14 amino acids. The sample is drawn from a study of shared clonotypes between healthy human individuals. Produced via immunoSEQ multiplex PCR; TCRdb's table is partial and in-frame only. The sample lists around 510,000 clones; around 76% were seen once. This chain connects TRBV6-1 to TRBJ1-1; D remains ambiguous. The TCR was taken from a woman aged 40 to 50 in good health. Some clones in this sample may be carry-over from other donors' samples. Sequencing input: PBMCs. CDR3 sequence (DNA): TGTGCCAGCAGTGAACTGGGGATGAACACTGAAGCTTTCTTT. The encoded protein is CASSELGMNTEAFF.